This TCR beta chain comes out of a study of CD8+CD57+ T cells in acquired aplastic anemia. Germline CDR1 and CDR2: DFQATT and SNEGSKA (reference sequence). This CDR3 is built from 13 residues. With 8 bases removed from V and 8 bases from J, the gap between germline ends came to 21 bases. Profiling that covered TCR beta VDJ and CDR3 relied on genomic DNA as its template. TCRdb itself ran the reads through MiXCR, one entry per CDR3 protein. Found here are 150,000 to 200,000 distinct CDR3 sequences, over 60% of them singletons; the top ten hold around 42%. Sequencing input: sorted CD4+, CD8+, or CD8+CD57+ T cells (not recorded which) from PBMCs. This sequence originates from a human donor with severe aplastic anemia or a healthy control (not recorded which). The chain carries TRBV20-1 and TRBJ1-2, with TRBD1 as a possible D gene (5 bases). The CDR3 loop reads CSYGVDSLEGYTF. For the CDR3, the DNA is TGCAGTTATGGAGTCGACAGCCTGGAGGGCTACACCTTC.